Sequencing of this T cell receptor beta chain was carried out in a study of cytotoxic CD8 clonotypes in ibrutinib-treated CLL. Findings and caveats of the study: Upon ibrutinib response clonality rose, and upon progression it fell back toward baseline. Clonality measured at baseline exceeded age-matched healthy donors, tracking circulating CD8+ T-cell counts.

From germline, CDR1 is ENHRY and CDR2 SYGVKD. CDR3 size: 11 residues. V was shortened by 3 bases and J by 11 bases, with 8 bases between the two germline ends. The protocol was immunoSEQ multiplex PCR, while the TCRdb copy is restricted to in-frame clones and leaves out a portion. This sample yields tens of thousands of clones, of which 90% are seen a single time; 2.5% to 3.5% belongs to the top ten. From cryopreserved PBMCs came around 2 micrograms of genomic DNA used for TCR beta libraries. A note on this clone: Its matching antigen is unknown.

This clonotype was obtained from a human donor with chronic lymphocytic leukemia. V gene TRBV10-3 combines with J gene TRBJ2-4; D uncertain. Sequencing was performed on PBMCs, taken after 12 months of ibrutinib treatment. DNA of the CDR3: TGTGCCATCAGTGATCTGGCGGTTCAGTACTTC. Its protein is CAISDLAVQYF.